This T cell receptor beta chain was recovered during a study of HIV-infected patients and healthy controls. This CDR3 has 14 amino acids. V was trimmed by 4 bases and J by 2 bases, leaving 12 bases between them. Germline loops: CDR1 DFQATT, CDR2 SNEGSKA (reference sequence). This clonotype was counted many times. TCRdb processed the 5' RACE reads anew with MiXCR; each CDR3 protein has one entry. The sample includes about 64,000 distinct CDR3 sequences, about 19% seen only once; the top ten take over 1.1%. The sequence was collected from a human donor in good health. The chain links TRBV20-1 to TRBJ1-5, with TRBD1 as a possible D gene (6 bases). The sequenced sample was CD4+ T cells from blood. This CDR3 reads CSAMDSRGNQPQHF. The CDR3 DNA follows: TGCAGTGCTATGGACAGTCGCGGCAATCAGCCCCAGCATTTT.